The clone carrying this T cell receptor (beta chain) has just one count. This table comes from immunoSEQ multiplex PCR, and its TCRdb copy is limited to in-frame clones, with some not included. The sample yields some 2,100,000 clones, approximately 96% seen once. This record belongs to a study of shared clonotypes between healthy human individuals. The sequenced material came from naive CD4+ T cells sorted from blood. Subset: CD45RA+ positively selected. The clonotype comes from a man aged 18 to 29 in good health.

The CDR3 DNA follows: TGTGCCATCAGTGGACAGACCGCAACGAACACTGAAGCTTTCTTT. It encodes CAISGQTATNTEAFF. The rearrangement links TRBV10-3 to TRBJ1-1; tentative D call: TRBD1 (5 bases). The CDR3 consists of 15 residues. Trimming shortened V by 4 bases and J by 1 base, and 13 bases separated the two germline ends. The germline V gene has CDR1 ENHRY and CDR2 SYGVKD.